This T cell receptor beta chain comes out of a study of cytomegalovirus exposure and HLA in healthy donors. Study overall: Unique TCR beta sequences numbering about 100 million came from approximately 180 million T cells in an earlier analysis.

As for this clone: Its specificity is not known.

Notes on the study in general: Reportedly, HLA-A and HLA-B alleles of most subjects were accurately predicted from TCR beta.

The PCR contained 60 Vbeta and 13 Jbeta primers. Sequencing used immunoSEQ multiplex PCR; TCRdb keeps in-frame clones, though not all of them. The repertoire has about 160,000 clones, 60% to 80% of them found once; the top ten carry roughly 9.7%. Germline V CDR1 and CDR2: PRHDT, FYEKMQ (reference sequence). With 5 bases clipped from V and 4 bases from J, the junction kept 10 bases outside the gene matches. This CDR3 spans 16 amino acids. The rearrangement joins TRBV13 to TRBJ1-3; TRBD1 agrees at 8 bases. Sequencing was carried out using PBMCs. The sequence was obtained from a man younger than 35 in good health and CMV-seropositive. The DNA for the CDR3 is TGTGCCAGCAGCCTCCTCCAGGGGGCTGGAGGAAACACCATATATTTT. Protein product: CASSLLQGAGGNTIYF.